A single sample gave rise to the 26 T cell receptor beta chains below, sequenced in a study of T cell responses to AZD1222 COVID-19 vaccine. Data came from immunoSEQ multiplex PCR; TCRdb stores just in-frame clones and leaves some out. The sample lists 120,000 or so clones, roughly nine tenths occurring once. Sequences were derived from peripheral blood, sampled on day 0 of AZD1222 vaccination. The receptor source for this set is an adult in good health.

The chain couples TRBV28 to TRBJ1-2, with D tentatively TRBD1 (6 bases). Trimming left V 6 bases short and J 8 bases short, with 13 bases between. Germline assignment: CDR1 MDHEN and CDR2 SYDVKM. This CDR3 contains 12 residues. The CDR3, as DNA: TGTGCCAGCAGCTGGGGGCCGGGAGGCTACACCTTC. Its translation is CASSWGPGGYTF.

The CDR3 protein is CASSNRGSYEQYF. DNA for the CDR3: TGTGCCAGCAGCAACAGGGGTTCCTACGAGCAGTACTTC. The chain is built from TRBV5-4 and TRBJ2-7, with 7 bases aligning to TRBD1. This CDR3 contains 13 residues. Trimming at V came to 4 bases and at J to 1 base, leaving 2 bases not matched to a gene. CDR1 and CDR2 (germline): SGHNT, YYREEE (reference sequence).

The rearrangement uses TRBV5-5 and TRBJ1-4; TRBD1 matches 9 bases. Trimming cost V 3 bases and J 8 bases; bases outside gene matches: 11. Germline CDR1 SGHKS, CDR2 YYEKEE (reference sequence). The CDR3 is made up of 16 amino acids. As DNA, the CDR3 is TGTGCCAGCAGCTCTACCCCGGGACAGGGAGACGAAAAACTGTTTTTT. It encodes CASSSTPGQGDEKLFF.

The chain couples TRBV18 to TRBJ2-3; 8 bases are shared with TRBD1. The CDR3 sequence is 16 residues long. The V gene end was trimmed by 3 bases and the J gene end by 6 bases; junction bases not matched to a gene: 11. From germline, CDR1 is KGHSH and CDR2 LQKENI. This chain's CDR3 is CASSPGTGGNSDTQYF. CDR3 bases: TGTGCCAGCTCACCGGGGACAGGAGGTAATTCGGATACGCAGTATTTT.

The chain carries TRBV3-1 (or the pseudogene TRBV3-2) and TRBJ2-3; 7 bases match TRBD1. V shed 1 base, J shed 6 bases, and the junction held 4 bases outside the gene matches. CDR1 and CDR2 (germline): LGHDT, YNNKEL (reference sequence). The CDR3 is made up of 14 amino acids. The CDR3 sequence: CASSQGGRGDTQYF. CDR3 DNA sequence: TGTGCCAGCAGCCAAGGAGGCAGGGGGGATACGCAGTATTTT.

The table lists this clone with a count of one. This chain uses TRBV6-5 with TRBJ1-2, with a possible D match to TRBD1 (6 bases). Germline V gene lookup returns CDR1 MNHEY and CDR2 SVGAGI. This CDR3 is 13 amino acids long. Trimming stripped 5 bases from V and 2 bases from J, with 9 bases between. The CDR3 DNA sequence: TGTGCCAGCAGTCAGGGGCGAAACTATGGCTACACCTTC. The encoded protein is CASSQGRNYGYTF.

The J gene is TRBJ1-3, the V gene TRBV29-1; 7 nucleotides agree with TRBD1. CDR3 length: 14 residues. The germline CDR1 and CDR2 sequences are SQVTM and ANQGSEA. The junction had 7 bases not matched to a gene; V was cut back by 6 bases and J by 2 bases. CDR3 region: CSVAFDRAGNTIYF. Written as DNA, the CDR3 is TGCAGCGTCGCATTCGACAGGGCTGGAAACACCATATATTTT.

The V and J genes are TRBV19 and TRBJ2-3, with D perhaps matching TRBD1 or TRBD2 (5 bases each). This CDR3 is 13 amino acids long. The V and J ends lost 9 bases and 2 bases respectively, with 12 bases between them. Germline CDR1 reads LNHDA; CDR2 reads SQIVND (reference sequence). As DNA, the CDR3 is TGTGCCAGCAGGGACCAAGCCACAGATACGCAGTATTTT. It codes for CASRDQATDTQYF.

CDR3 nucleotide sequence: TGTGCCAGCAGCCCGCCGAGGACAGGTGGGCCCTACGAGCAGTACTTC. Translation gives CASSPPRTGGPYEQYF. The rearrangement joins TRBV7-8 to TRBJ2-7; 7 nucleotides match TRBD1. V lost 5 bases and J lost 2; bases outside the gene matches: 12. Germline V gives CDR1 SGHVS, CDR2 FQNEAQ. The length of the CDR3 is 16 residues.

V is TRBV7-2 and J is TRBJ1-2, with D possibly being TRBD1 (5 bases). Trimming shortened V by 5 bases and J by 0 bases, and 16 bases separated the two germline ends. The CDR3 has 16 residues. Germline loops: CDR1 SGHTA, CDR2 FQGNSA. CDR3 in DNA: TGTGCCAGCAGCCCCGGGACCGCCAGAGCTAACTATGGCTACACCTTC. Translated, it gives CASSPGTARANYGYTF.

The genes are TRBV5-6 and TRBJ1-2; D not certain. The V end lost 1 base, the J end lost 8 bases, and 9 bases lay between the germline ends. The CDR3 consists of 12 residues. Germline V gives CDR1 SGHDT, CDR2 YYEEEE. The CDR3 loop is CASSLTYKGYTF. The CDR3 DNA is TGTGCCAGCAGCTTGACGTATAAGGGCTACACCTTC.

The chain couples TRBV12-3 or TRBV12-4 to TRBJ1-2; D unclear. V was trimmed by 1 base and J by 10 bases, leaving 13 bases between them. The CDR3 is 13 residues long. In DNA, the CDR3 is TGTGCCAGCAGTTTAGGTGTGGATAGAGACTACACCTTC. Protein product: CASSLGVDRDYTF.

This clone showed up just a few times. The chain combines TRBV7-2 with TRBJ2-7; 10 bases align to TRBD2. The germline V gene has CDR1 SGHTA and CDR2 FQGNSA. Unmatched junction bases numbered 11, after V lost 5 bases and J lost 4 bases. The length of the CDR3 is 16 residues. In DNA form, the CDR3 reads TGTGCCAGCAGCGCAGATAGCGGGGGGACCCCGTACGAGCAGTACTTC. This encodes CASSADSGGTPYEQYF. The variable domain in full, completed from reference TRBV7-2 and TRBJ2-7, reads GAGVSQSPSNKVTEKGKDVELRCDPISGHTALYWYRQSLGQGLEFLIYFQGNSAPDKSGLPSDRFSAERTGGSVSTLTIQRTQQEDSAVYLCASSADSGGTPYEQYFGPGTRLTVT.

V usage is TRBV7-2 and J usage is TRBJ1-5; D call uncertain. Deletions cut 2 bases from V and 5 bases from J, with 19 bases between. CDR3 length equals 17 residues. Germline V gives CDR1 SGHTA, CDR2 FQGNSA. CDR3 amino acids: CASSLQPYPARDQPQHF. In nucleotides, the CDR3 is TGTGCCAGCAGCTTACAACCTTACCCCGCCCGGGATCAGCCCCAGCATTTT.

The rearrangement uses TRBV7-9 and TRBJ2-5; 8 bases line up with TRBD1. The ends lost 1 base at V and 1 base at J; junction bases unmatched: 2. Germline V CDR1 and CDR2: SEHNR, FQNEAQ (reference sequence). The CDR3 is 15 residues long. CDR3 loop: CASSLGDRSQETQYF. DNA of the CDR3: TGTGCCAGCAGCTTAGGGGACAGGAGCCAAGAGACCCAGTACTTC. Variable domain in full (rest from reference TRBV7-9 and TRBJ2-5): DTGVSQNPRHKITKRGQNVTFRCDPISEHNRLYWYRQTLGQGPEFLTYFQNEAQLEKSRLLSDRFSAERPKGSFSTLEIQRTEQGDSAMYLCASSLGDRSQETQYFGPGTRLLVL.

This chain joins TRBV3-1 (or the pseudogene TRBV3-2) and TRBJ1-3; D gene ambiguous. Germline loops: CDR1 LGHDT, CDR2 YNNKEL (reference sequence). CDR3 length: 15 amino acids. Trimming pared 1 base from V and 2 bases from J, leaving 9 bases between. The CDR3 nucleotides read TGTGCCAGCAGCCAAGTTCGACGGCCTGGAAACACCATATATTTT. Protein: CASSQVRRPGNTIYF.

The table lists this clone with a count of one. V usage is TRBV6-6 and J usage is TRBJ1-2, with D perhaps TRBD1 (5 bases). The CDR3 sequence is 15 residues long. Per the germline V gene, CDR1 is MNHNY and CDR2 is SVGAGI (reference sequence). Trimming cost V 8 bases and J 8 bases, with 24 bases left between them. Written as DNA, the CDR3 is TGTGCCAGCGTCGCCCCCCAGTCAGGGATGGGGGGCTACACCTTC. This sequence encodes CASVAPQSGMGGYTF.

This chain uses TRBV24-1 with TRBJ2-1; D uncertain. Trimming shortened V by 9 bases and J by 0 bases, and 8 bases separated the two germline ends. The CDR3 consists of 13 residues. Germline CDR1 is KGHDR and CDR2 is SFDVKD. CDR3 DNA: TGTGCCACCGGGCGGACCTCCTACAATGAGCAGTTCTTC. It yields the protein CATGRTSYNEQFF.

The chain employs TRBV2 and TRBJ2-5; D is uncertain. Per germline, CDR1 SNHLY and CDR2 FYNNEI. The V and J ends lost 5 bases and 4 bases respectively, with 17 bases between them. CDR3 length equals 15 residues. The CDR3: CASSMRRGGTETQYF. In DNA form, the CDR3 reads TGTGCCAGCAGTATGAGACGCGGCGGAACAGAGACCCAGTACTTC.

The rearrangement uses TRBV13 and TRBJ2-4; the match to TRBD2 covers 8 bases. After removal of 1 base from V and 3 bases from J, the junction contained 17 bases not matched to a gene. CDR3 length: 20 residues. Germline V gene sequence: CDR1 PRHDT, CDR2 FYEKMQ (reference sequence). The CDR3 is CASSLDQRSAGGRVKNIQYF. The CDR3 DNA reads as TGTGCCAGCAGCTTAGATCAGCGATCTGCGGGGGGTCGGGTCAAAAACATTCAGTACTTC.

The chain uses TRBV6-1 and TRBJ2-1; the D call may be TRBD1 or TRBD2 (7 bases each). The V end lost 3 bases, the J end lost 4 bases, and 10 bases lay between the germline ends. The CDR3 totals 14 residues. The germline V gene encodes CDR1 MNHNS and CDR2 SASEGT. This CDR3 reads CASSDRGGYNEQFF. The CDR3 DNA sequence: TGTGCCAGCAGTGACAGGGGGGGGTACAATGAGCAGTTCTTC.

This chain joins TRBV6-1 and TRBJ1-2, with TRBD1 matching 10 bases. CDR1 is MNHNS and CDR2 is SASEGT in the germline V gene. CDR3 length equals 13 residues. V was pared by 6 bases and J by 8 bases, with 6 bases of the junction left unmatched. CDR3: CASRGTGAGGYTF. The DNA of the CDR3 is TGTGCCAGCAGAGGGACAGGGGCGGGCGGCTACACCTTC.

V usage is TRBV2 and J usage is TRBJ1-1, with D perhaps matching TRBD1 (6 bases). V lost 6 bases, J lost 0 bases, and 17 bases lay in between. The V gene's germline CDR1 is SNHLY and CDR2 FYNNEI. CDR3 length: 16 residues. CDR3 nucleotide sequence: TGTGCCAGCAGGCTACAGGGTCCATCGATGAACACTGAAGCTTTCTTT. It is translated as CASRLQGPSMNTEAFF.

The V and J genes are TRBV19 and TRBJ1-1; D not certain. The V end was cut by 6 bases, the J end by 4 bases, with 15 bases between. Germline V CDR1 and CDR2: LNHDA, SQIVND (reference sequence). This CDR3 spans 14 amino acids. The CDR3 bases are TGTGCCAGTAGCCCCCCGGCAGTAGGCACTGAAGCTTTCTTT. Protein product: CASSPPAVGTEAFF.

The gene calls are TRBV9 and TRBJ2-2; unclear D gene. Germline values: CDR1 SGDLS, CDR2 YYNGEE. V lost 2 bases to trimming and J lost 0 bases, with 11 bases between them. This CDR3 spans 16 amino acids. The DNA for the CDR3 is TGTGCCAGCAGCGTTCAGAGTAGTTCGAACACCGGGGAGCTGTTTTTT. Translated, it gives CASSVQSSSNTGELFF. The variable domain in full, with the rest retrieved from reference TRBV9 and TRBJ2-2, is DSGVTQTPKHLITATGQRVTLRCSPRSGDLSVYWYQQSLDQGLQFLIQYYNGEERAKGNILERFSAQQFPDLHSELNLSSLELGDSALYFCASSVQSSSNTGELFFGEGSRLTVL.

This chain connects TRBV21-1 to TRBJ2-3. TRBV21-1 is flagged as a pseudogene. This CDR3 spans 16 amino acids. The CDR3 bases are TGTGCCAGCAGCAAAAGCGGCAGGGTCGGCACAGATACGCAGTATTTT. Protein sequence: CASSKSGRVGTDTQYF.